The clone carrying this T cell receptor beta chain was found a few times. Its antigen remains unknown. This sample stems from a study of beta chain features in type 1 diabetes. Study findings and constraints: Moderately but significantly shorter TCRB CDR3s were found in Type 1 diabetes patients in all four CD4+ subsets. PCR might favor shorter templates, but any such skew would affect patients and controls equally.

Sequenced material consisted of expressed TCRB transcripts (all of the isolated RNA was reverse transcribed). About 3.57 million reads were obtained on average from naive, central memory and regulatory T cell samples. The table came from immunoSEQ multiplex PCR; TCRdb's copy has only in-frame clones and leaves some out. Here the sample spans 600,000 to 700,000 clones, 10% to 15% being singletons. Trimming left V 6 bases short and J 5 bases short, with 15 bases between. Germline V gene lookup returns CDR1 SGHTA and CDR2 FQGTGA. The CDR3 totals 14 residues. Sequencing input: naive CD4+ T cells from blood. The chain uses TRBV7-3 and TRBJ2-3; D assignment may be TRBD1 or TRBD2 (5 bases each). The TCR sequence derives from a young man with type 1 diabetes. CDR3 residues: CASSPSSGQDTQYF. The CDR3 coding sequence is TGTGCCAGCAGTCCTAGCTCAGGGCAAGATACGCAGTATTTT.